Below are 9 T cell receptor beta chains sequenced from a single sample in a study of blood T cell repertoires in COVID-19. Generated by immunoSEQ multiplex PCR, the TCRdb table keeps only in-frame clones and is missing some. Of 300,000 to 350,000 clones listed, around nine tenths are singletons. The sample taken for sequencing was PBMCs or T cells enriched from blood (not recorded which). The receptors shown here come from a man aged 30 to 39 who had recovered from COVID-19.

This clone was detected only once. V gene TRBV12-5 combines with J gene TRBJ2-7; no definite D call. This CDR3 spans 12 amino acids. V was trimmed by 7 bases and J by 0 bases, leaving 7 bases between them. In germline, CDR1 is LGHNT, CDR2 FRNRAP. CDR3 residues: CASAVNSYEQYF. DNA of the CDR3: TGTGCTAGTGCGGTAAACTCCTACGAGCAGTACTTC.

V usage is TRBV11-2 and J usage is TRBJ2-7; tentatively, D is TRBD2 (5 bases). Germline V gives CDR1 SGHAT, CDR2 FQNNGV. V shed 5 bases and J shed 3 bases, with 11 bases lying between them. The CDR3 is made up of 13 amino acids. The CDR3 loop is CASSASRGYEQYF. The CDR3 DNA reads as TGTGCCAGCAGCGCTAGTCGGGGCTACGAGCAGTACTTC. The complete variable domain, with remaining parts taken from reference TRBV11-2 and TRBJ2-7, reads EAGVAQSPRYKIIEKRQSVAFWCNPISGHATLYWYQQILGQGPKLLIQFQNNGVVDDSQLPKDRFSAERLKGVDSTLKIQPAKLEDSAVYLCASSASRGYEQYFGPGTRLTVT.

The genes are TRBV7-9 and TRBJ2-2, with a weak D call TRBD1 (5 bases). Trimming stripped 2 bases from V and 3 bases from J, with 13 bases between. Germline V gene lookup returns CDR1 SEHNR and CDR2 FQNEAQ (reference sequence). CDR3 length: 16 amino acids. This CDR3 is CASSLPGIGDTGELFF. CDR3 in DNA: TGTGCCAGCAGCTTACCAGGGATTGGGGACACCGGGGAGCTGTTTTTT.

Only one count was recorded for this clone. The V gene is TRBV24-1, the J gene TRBJ2-3; 9 nucleotides line up with TRBD1. With V trimmed by 6 bases and J by 4 bases, 4 bases remained unmatched. The CDR3 extends over 14 amino acids. Germline-derived CDR1 and CDR2 are KGHDR and SFDVKD. The CDR3 DNA is TGTGCCACCAGTCCGGGACAGGGCGCAGATACGCAGTATTTT. This gives the protein CATSPGQGADTQYF.

This clone has just a few counts. The chain combines TRBV7-6 with TRBJ2-3, with TRBD2 matching 10 bases. Germline V gene sequence: CDR1 SGHVS, CDR2 FNYEAQ. The CDR3 length is 15 residues. V lost 4 bases and J lost 2; bases outside the gene matches: 3. In DNA form, the CDR3 reads TGTGCCAGCAGCTGGAGCGGGGGGGCCACAGATACGCAGTATTTT. As protein: CASSWSGGATDTQYF.

CDR3 residues: CASSFRYGGAENTGELFF. The CDR3 nucleotides read TGTGCCAGCAGCTTCCGTTACGGGGGGGCAGAGAACACCGGGGAGCTGTTTTTT. The gene calls are TRBV5-5 and TRBJ2-2; 8 bases fit TRBD2. V dropped 2 bases and J dropped 1; count of bases not matched to a gene: 10. CDR3 size: 18 residues. Germline V lookup: CDR1 SGHKS, CDR2 YYEKEE (reference sequence).

The genes are TRBV3-1 (or the pseudogene TRBV3-2) and TRBJ1-3; no definite D call. CDR1 and CDR2 (germline): LGHDT, YNNKEL (reference sequence). V lost 0 bases to trimming and J lost 0 bases, with 9 bases between them. The CDR3 extends over 16 amino acids. CDR3 protein: CASSQDQFFSGNTIYF. The CDR3 DNA reads TGTGCCAGCAGCCAAGATCAGTTTTTCTCTGGAAACACCATATATTTT.

The genes are TRBV23-1 and TRBJ1-4, with D possibly matching TRBD1 (5 bases). TRBV23-1 is identified as an open reading frame with a role that is uncertain. The CDR3 is made up of 16 amino acids. The V gene lost 2 bases and the J gene lost 5 bases, with 15 bases spanning the gap. CDR3 coding DNA: TGCGCCAGCAGTCAAGCTCAGGGAAGATCCAATGAAAAACTGTTTTTT. Its translation is CASSQAQGRSNEKLFF.

This sequence joins TRBV28 and TRBJ1-5; D is undetermined. Between the trimmed V and J ends, which lost 2 bases and 7 bases, there was a span of 6 bases. The length of the CDR3 is 12 residues. CDR1 is MDHEN and CDR2 is SYDVKM in the germline V gene. CDR3 in DNA: TGTGCCAGCAGTTTACTTGGCCAGCCCCAGCATTTT. Amino acid sequence: CASSLLGQPQHF.